The 24 T cell receptor beta chains below were found in one sample sequenced in a study of blood T cell repertoires in COVID-19. TCRdb's table, derived via immunoSEQ multiplex PCR, lists solely in-frame clones and lacks some. The repertoire includes 250,000 to 300,000 clones, approximately 84% of them detected once, and around a sixth sits in the top ten. Sequenced material: PBMCs or T cells enriched from blood (not recorded which). The receptors shown here come from a man aged 18 to 35 who had recovered from COVID-19.

The J gene is TRBJ1-5, the V gene TRBV4-2; tentative D call: TRBD1 (5 bases). V gave up 4 bases and J gave up 2 bases, with 9 bases separating them. The CDR3 loop spans 14 amino acids. Looked up from germline, CDR1 is LGHNA and CDR2 is YNFKEQ. The DNA for the CDR3 is TGTGCCAGCAGCCCGCAGGGCGGCAATCAGCCCCAGCATTTT. Its translation is CASSPQGGNQPQHF.

The genes are TRBV5-4 and TRBJ1-1, with 7 bases aligning to TRBD1. V lost 4 bases and J lost 4; bases outside the gene matches: 10. CDR3 length equals 15 residues. The germline V gene encodes CDR1 SGHNT and CDR2 YYREEE (reference sequence). The CDR3 sequence: CASSIIHRGRTEAFF. The CDR3 DNA reads TGTGCCAGCAGCATCATCCACAGGGGCCGCACTGAAGCTTTCTTT.

This clone occurred once. The chain couples TRBV6-1 to TRBJ1-5; 8 bases are shared with TRBD1. Germline CDR1 MNHNS, CDR2 SASEGT. The CDR3 length is 16 residues. The trim removed 2 bases at V and 6 bases at J, leaving 9 bases unmatched. Here the CDR3 reads CASSEYGRGRFQPQHF. CDR3 nucleotide sequence: TGTGCCAGCAGTGAATACGGCAGGGGGCGTTTTCAGCCCCAGCATTTT.

The chain recombines TRBV5-4 with TRBJ1-2, with a possible D match to TRBD1 (5 bases). This CDR3 contains 14 residues. V was cut by 3 bases and J by 4 bases, with 13 bases left in between. Germline-derived CDR1 and CDR2 are SGHNT and YYREEE (reference sequence). CDR3 sequence: CASSSGAAFYGYTF. The CDR3 region has the DNA TGTGCCAGCAGCTCTGGGGCAGCCTTCTATGGCTACACCTTC.

The V gene is TRBV29-1, the J gene TRBJ2-2, with D possibly matching TRBD2 (6 bases). CDR1 SQVTM and CDR2 ANQGSEA come from the germline V gene. The V gene lost 5 bases and the J gene lost 11 bases, with 18 bases spanning the gap. The CDR3 runs 13 residues. This chain's CDR3 is CSVRLVQKLELFF. The CDR3, as DNA: TGCAGCGTTAGACTAGTCCAGAAGCTTGAGCTGTTTTTT.

This chain links TRBV3-1 (or the pseudogene TRBV3-2) with TRBJ1-2; no clear D gene. Between the trimmed V and J ends, which lost 1 base and 2 bases, there was a span of 5 bases. The CDR3 covers 13 residues. Germline assignment: CDR1 LGHDT and CDR2 YNNKEL (reference sequence). The DNA for the CDR3 is TGTGCCAGCAGCCAAGGGGCCAACTATGGCTACACCTTC. As protein: CASSQGANYGYTF.

J is TRBJ1-5 and V is TRBV23-1, with D uncertain. TRBV23-1 is sorted into the ORF group, with uncertain function. The V end lost 1 base, the J end lost 4 bases, and 14 bases lay between the germline ends. The CDR3 is 16 residues long. Here the CDR3 reads CASSQYGSGANQPQHF. DNA for the CDR3: TGCGCCAGCAGTCAATACGGGTCGGGTGCGAATCAGCCCCAGCATTTT.

This sequence joins TRBV2 and TRBJ2-3; D gene uncertain. V gave up 9 bases and J gave up 0 bases, with 7 bases separating them. The CDR3 is 12 residues long. CDR1 is SNHLY and CDR2 is FYNNEI in the germline V gene. As DNA, the CDR3 is TGTGCCAGACTTACTAGCACAGATACGCAGTATTTT. It yields the protein CARLTSTDTQYF.

J is TRBJ1-1 and V is TRBV5-4, with D perhaps matching TRBD1 (5 bases). Deletions cut 4 bases from V and 0 bases from J, with 13 bases between. The CDR3 has 15 amino acids. In germline, CDR1 is SGHNT, CDR2 YYREEE (reference sequence). The CDR3 bases are TGTGCCAGCAGCCCTCGCCGACAGCTGAACACTGAAGCTTTCTTT. Amino acids: CASSPRRQLNTEAFF.

The V call is TRBV6-2 or TRBV6-3, the J call TRBJ1-5, with TRBD1 as a possible D gene (5 bases). The CDR3 is 16 amino acids. Germline V gene data show CDR1 as MNHEY and CDR2 as SVGEGT. Trimming shortened V by 5 bases and J by 5 bases, and 19 bases separated the two germline ends. CDR3 sequence: CASSTTPGGKDQPQHF. The CDR3 DNA sequence: TGTGCCAGCAGTACAACCCCGGGGGGGAAGGATCAGCCCCAGCATTTT.

The J gene is TRBJ2-1, the V gene TRBV5-1, with a tentative D call TRBD1 (6 bases). CDR3 length: 14 amino acids. Looked up from germline, CDR1 is SGHRS and CDR2 is YFSETQ. V was trimmed by 3 bases and J by 7 bases, leaving 14 bases between them. The CDR3 here is CASSSNRQVNEQFF. Here the CDR3 DNA reads TGCGCCAGCAGCTCCAACCGACAGGTTAATGAGCAGTTCTTC.

V is TRBV7-8 and J is TRBJ1-1; 7 bases line up with TRBD1. J lost 1 base, V lost 5 bases, and 4 bases had no gene match. Germline V gene sequence: CDR1 SGHVS, CDR2 FQNEAQ. The CDR3 sequence is 14 residues long. The CDR3 bases are TGTGCCAGCAGCCCGGGACAGAGGAACACTGAAGCTTTCTTT. This encodes CASSPGQRNTEAFF.

The V gene is TRBV7-2, the J gene TRBJ2-5; TRBD1 matches at 7 bases. The CDR3 contains 14 residues. Germline assignment: CDR1 SGHTA and CDR2 FQGNSA. J gave up 7 bases and V 3 bases, and 8 bases lay outside the gene matches. Here the CDR3 reads CASSFDTGARTQYF. The CDR3 bases are TGTGCCAGCAGCTTCGATACAGGGGCCAGGACCCAGTACTTC.

The rearrangement links TRBV5-6 to TRBJ2-1; 12 bases map to TRBD2. The junction had 18 bases not matched to a gene; V was cut back by 4 bases and J by 10 bases. Germline values: CDR1 SGHDT, CDR2 YYEEEE. This CDR3 spans 18 amino acids. The CDR3 DNA is TGTGCCAGCAGCCCGTACCACACTAGCGGGAGGAGGAGGAGGGAGCAGTTCTTC. It specifies CASSPYHTSGRRRREQFF.

V is TRBV11-2 and J is TRBJ1-2; no clear D gene. The CDR3 has 14 amino acids. CDR1 is SGHAT, CDR2 FQNNGV, per germline. The ends were cut back, 0 bases at V and 5 bases at J, with 10 bases in the middle. The CDR3, as DNA: TGTGCCAGCAGCTTAGACTCCACTCCTTATGGCTACACCTTC. This codes for CASSLDSTPYGYTF.

The chain carries TRBV12-3 or TRBV12-4 and TRBJ2-7, with no clear D. V dropped 1 base and J dropped 2 bases, with 6 bases sitting between them. The CDR3 loop spans 13 amino acids. CDR3 region: CASSLGSPYEQYF. The CDR3 DNA is TGTGCCAGCAGTTTAGGGAGTCCCTACGAGCAGTACTTC.

The V gene is TRBV18, the J gene TRBJ2-7; 8 nucleotides align to TRBD1. The CDR3 has 17 residues. Germline V lookup: CDR1 KGHSH, CDR2 LQKENI. V lost 5 bases, J lost 1 base, and 13 bases stayed unmatched. Written as DNA, the CDR3 is TGTGCCAGCTCAGCTAAATTACCCTGGACAGGGTCCTACGAGCAGTACTTC. This sequence encodes CASSAKLPWTGSYEQYF.

This rearrangement joins TRBV7-9 to TRBJ1-4; D is unresolved. In germline, CDR1 is SEHNR, CDR2 FQNEAQ (reference sequence). Trimming removed 2 bases from V and 4 bases from J, with 8 bases in between. The CDR3 is 14 amino acids. The DNA for the CDR3 is TGTGCCAGCAGCTTACGGAGCCTTAATGAAAAACTGTTTTTT. Protein product: CASSLRSLNEKLFF. The full variable domain, rest sourced from reference TRBV7-9 and TRBJ1-4, is DTGVSQNPRHKITKRGQNVTFRCDPISEHNRLYWYRQTLGQGPEFLTYFQNEAQLEKSRLLSDRFSAERPKGSFSTLEIQRTEQGDSAMYLCASSLRSLNEKLFFGSGTQLSVL.

The chain uses TRBV7-8 and TRBJ1-5, with D unclear. This CDR3 is built from 14 residues. Trimming removed 1 base at V and 6 bases at J, with 10 bases between. CDR1 is SGHVS, CDR2 FQNEAQ, per germline. CDR3 nucleotide sequence: TGTGCCAGCAGCTTAGGAGGCGGGAGTCAGCCCCAGCATTTT. It codes for CASSLGGGSQPQHF.

CDR3 residues: CASTRDTYEKLFF. The DNA of the CDR3 is TGTGCCAGCACCCGGGACACCTATGAAAAACTGTTTTTT. The chain recombines TRBV2 with TRBJ1-4, with a tentative D call TRBD1 (6 bases). Between the trimmed V and J ends, which lost 7 bases and 6 bases, there was a span of 12 bases. This CDR3 has 13 amino acids. CDR1 is SNHLY and CDR2 is FYNNEI in the germline V gene.

The V and J genes are TRBV4-1 and TRBJ1-1, with D perhaps TRBD1 (5 bases). CDR1 and CDR2 (germline): MGHRA, YSYEKL. V shed 4 bases and J shed 8 bases, with 17 bases lying between them. The CDR3 spans 14 residues. CDR3 region: CASSLSGGLVEAFF. In DNA form, the CDR3 reads TGCGCCAGCAGCCTCAGCGGGGGTTTGGTGGAAGCTTTCTTT.

The chain couples TRBV30 to TRBJ2-1; perhaps TRBD2 as D (5 bases). Germline assignment: CDR1 GTSNPN and CDR2 SVGIG (reference sequence). There are 12 residues in the CDR3. The V end was cut by 2 bases, the J end by 5 bases, with 7 bases between. CDR3 coding DNA: TGTGCCTGGAGTTGGAGGAACAATGAGCAGTTCTTC. It codes for CAWSWRNNEQFF.

CDR3 region: CASSFRGTGELFF. CDR3 bases: TGCGCCAGCAGCTTTCGAGGTACCGGGGAGCTGTTTTTT. V and J are TRBV5-1 and TRBJ2-2, with D hard to call. The CDR3 sequence is 13 residues long. V lost 2 bases and J 5 bases, leaving 7 bases between the germline ends. Germline values: CDR1 SGHRS, CDR2 YFSETQ.

The rearrangement joins TRBV21-1 to TRBJ1-5. TRBV21-1 is shown as a pseudogene. The CDR3 spans 17 residues. Written as DNA, the CDR3 is TGTGCCAGCAGCAAAGAAGGGAGAGCGGGAAGCAATCAGCCCCAGCATTTT. As protein: CASSKEGRAGSNQPQHF.